This is a list of T cell receptor beta chains from one sample in a study of T-cell reconstitution after alpha-beta-depleted transplantation in children. One entry per CDR3 protein results from TCRdb running MiXCR on the PCR reads. In the table there are approximately 490,000 distinct CDR3 sequences, around 13% of which are singletons. The input for sequencing was PBMCs from the stem cell graft donor, taken from the stem cell graft. Receptor source: a human donor who donated a stem cell graft to a child with combined immunodeficiency. Each CDR3 is given with its conserved first and last residue. The D gene is left open where the match is weak. Size is stated for part of the rows, as once, few or many counts, or as a class when the clone is expanded.

d_call	v_call	clone_size	j_call	cdr3_aa	cdr3_nt
-	TRBV12-3/TRBV12-4	many	TRBJ2-7	CASSLDGVVYEQYF	TGTGCCAGCAGTTTAGATGGGGTAGTGTACGAGCAGTACTTC
-	TRBV18	-	TRBJ2-7	CASSALRDTSYEQYF	TGTGCCAGCTCAGCTCTCCGGGACACCTCCTACGAGCAGTACTTC
-	TRBV7-3	few	TRBJ1-2	CASSLGPLGYGYTF	TGTGCCAGCAGCTTAGGCCCCTTGGGCTATGGCTACACCTTC
TRBD2	TRBV15	few	TRBJ2-2	CATSSVLPGRAGVGELFF	TGTGCCACCAGCTCAGTCCTTCCCGGGAGGGCCGGGGTCGGGGAGCTGTTTTTT
-	TRBV20-1	-	TRBJ2-3	CSAPSPLGPRTDTQYF	TGCAGTGCTCCCTCTCCGCTAGGACCCCGCACAGATACGCAGTATTTT
TRBD1	TRBV27	few	TRBJ2-5	CASSSLGQGEETQYF	TGTGCCAGCAGTTCTCTGGGACAGGGTGAGGAGACCCAGTACTTC
TRBD2	TRBV11-3	few	TRBJ2-3	CASSLDYGTRYTDTQYF	TGTGCCAGCAGCTTAGATTATGGGACTAGATACACAGATACGCAGTATTTT
-	TRBV4-3	-	TRBJ1-2	CASSQEYGGPYGYTF	TGCGCCAGCAGCCAAGAATACGGCGGCCCATATGGCTACACCTTC
-	TRBV12-3/TRBV12-4	many	TRBJ1-2	CASSLGQQRRYTF	TGTGCCAGCAGTTTAGGGCAACAGCGCCGCTACACCTTC
TRBD1	TRBV25-1	-	TRBJ1-2	CASSEWVEGDRAYGYTF	TGTGCCAGCAGTGAGTGGGTTGAGGGGGACAGGGCCTATGGCTACACCTTC
-	TRBV30	many	TRBJ2-7	CAWSDGVLGNEQYF	TGTGCCTGGAGTGACGGGGTTCTTGGAAACGAGCAGTACTTC
-	TRBV11-3	-	TRBJ2-7	CASSWRTYEQYF	TGTGCCAGCAGCTGGCGGACTTACGAGCAGTACTTC
TRBD1	TRBV6-2/TRBV6-3	-	TRBJ2-1	CASRGQGRDNEQLF	TGTGCCAGCAGAGGACAGGGGAGGGATAATGAGCAGTTGTTC
-	TRBV7-3	few	TRBJ2-5	CASSLTDERKETQYF	TGTGCCAGCAGCTTAACGGACGAACGGAAAGAGACCCAGTACTTC
-	TRBV6-5	once	TRBJ2-3	CASSYWAPGADTQYF	TGTGCCAGCAGTTACTGGGCCCCGGGGGCAGATACGCAGTATTTT
TRBD2	TRBV25-1	-	TRBJ2-1	CASSHLLAGGPDEQFF	TGTGCCAGCAGCCACCTACTAGCGGGAGGTCCCGATGAGCAGTTCTTC
-	TRBV7-9	-	TRBJ1-6	CASSLSFGDRSLHF	TGTGCCAGCAGCTTATCCTTTGGCGACCGATCCCTCCACTTT
-	TRBV30	-	TRBJ1-2	CAWSVLFDGYTF	TGTGCCTGGAGTGTACTATTTGATGGCTACACCTTC
-	TRBV7-9	few	TRBJ2-5	CASSTRGNPEETQYF	TGTGCCAGCAGCACCAGGGGCAATCCCGAGGAGACCCAGTACTTC
-	TRBV6-5	-	TRBJ2-7	CASSYSSIREQYF	TGTGCCAGCAGTTACTCGTCTATCCGGGAGCAGTACTTC
-	TRBV5-1	few	TRBJ1-1	CASSRYSDLGAEAFF	TGCGCCAGCAGCCGATACAGTGATCTTGGAGCTGAAGCTTTCTTT